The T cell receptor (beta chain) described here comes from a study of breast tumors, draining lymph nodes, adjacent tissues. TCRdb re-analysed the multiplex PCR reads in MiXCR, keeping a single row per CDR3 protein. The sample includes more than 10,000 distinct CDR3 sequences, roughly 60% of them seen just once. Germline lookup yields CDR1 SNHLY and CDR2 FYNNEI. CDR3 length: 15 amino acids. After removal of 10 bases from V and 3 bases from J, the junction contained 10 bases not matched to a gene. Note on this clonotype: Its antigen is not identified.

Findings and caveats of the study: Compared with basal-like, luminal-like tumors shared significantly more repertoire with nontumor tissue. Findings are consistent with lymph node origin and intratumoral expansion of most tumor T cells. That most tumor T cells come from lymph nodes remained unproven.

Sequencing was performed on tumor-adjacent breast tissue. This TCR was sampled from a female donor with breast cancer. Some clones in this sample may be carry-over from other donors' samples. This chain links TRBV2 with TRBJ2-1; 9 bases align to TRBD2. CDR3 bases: TGTGCCATCACCCGGGGACTAGCTTACTACAATGAGCAGTTCTTC. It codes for CAITRGLAYYNEQFF.